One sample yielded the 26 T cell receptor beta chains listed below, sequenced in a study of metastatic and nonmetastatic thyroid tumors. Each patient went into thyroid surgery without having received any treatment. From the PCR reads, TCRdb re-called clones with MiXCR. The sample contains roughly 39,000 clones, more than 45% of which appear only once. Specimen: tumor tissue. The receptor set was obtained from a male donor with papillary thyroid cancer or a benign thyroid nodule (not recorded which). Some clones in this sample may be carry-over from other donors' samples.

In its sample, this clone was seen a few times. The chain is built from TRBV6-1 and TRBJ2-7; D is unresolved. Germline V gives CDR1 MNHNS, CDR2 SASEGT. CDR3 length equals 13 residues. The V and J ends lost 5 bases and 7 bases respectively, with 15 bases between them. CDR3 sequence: CASSPPPPSEQYF. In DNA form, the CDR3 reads TGTGCCAGCAGTCCTCCGCCGCCCTCGGAGCAGTACTTC.

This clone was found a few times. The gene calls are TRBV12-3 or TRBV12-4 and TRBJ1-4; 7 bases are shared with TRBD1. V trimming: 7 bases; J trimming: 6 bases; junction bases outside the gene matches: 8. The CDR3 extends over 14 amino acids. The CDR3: CASTRTGTDEKLFF. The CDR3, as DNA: TGTGCCAGCACCCGGACAGGTACAGATGAAAAACTGTTTTTT.

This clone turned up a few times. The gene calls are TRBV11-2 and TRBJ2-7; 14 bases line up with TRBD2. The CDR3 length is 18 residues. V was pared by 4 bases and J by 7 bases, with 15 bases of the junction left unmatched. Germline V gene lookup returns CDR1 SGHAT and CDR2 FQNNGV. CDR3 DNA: TGTGCCAGCAGCTCTGCCGGCGGGACTAGCGGGAGCGTTGGAGAGCAGTACTTC. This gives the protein CASSSAGGTSGSVGEQYF.

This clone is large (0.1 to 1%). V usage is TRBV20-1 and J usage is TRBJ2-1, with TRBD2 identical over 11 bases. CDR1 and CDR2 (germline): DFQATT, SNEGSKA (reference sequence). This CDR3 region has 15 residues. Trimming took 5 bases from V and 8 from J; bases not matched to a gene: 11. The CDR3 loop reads CSAPRGLAGGDEQFF. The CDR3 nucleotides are TGCAGTGCTCCACGGGGGCTAGCGGGAGGCGATGAGCAGTTCTTC.

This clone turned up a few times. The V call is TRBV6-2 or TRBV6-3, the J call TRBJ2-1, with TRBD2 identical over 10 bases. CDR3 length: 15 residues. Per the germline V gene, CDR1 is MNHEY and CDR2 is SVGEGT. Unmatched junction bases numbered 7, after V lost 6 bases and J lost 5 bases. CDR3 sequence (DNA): TGTGCCAGCAGAGTCAGCGGGAGGGCCAACAATGAGCAGTTCTTC. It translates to CASRVSGRANNEQFF.

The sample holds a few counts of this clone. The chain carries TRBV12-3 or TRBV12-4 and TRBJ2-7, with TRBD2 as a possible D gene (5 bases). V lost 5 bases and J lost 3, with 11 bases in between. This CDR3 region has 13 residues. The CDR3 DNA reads TGTGCCAGCAGTGTCGGAGGTTACTACGAGCAGTACTTC. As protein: CASSVGGYYEQYF.

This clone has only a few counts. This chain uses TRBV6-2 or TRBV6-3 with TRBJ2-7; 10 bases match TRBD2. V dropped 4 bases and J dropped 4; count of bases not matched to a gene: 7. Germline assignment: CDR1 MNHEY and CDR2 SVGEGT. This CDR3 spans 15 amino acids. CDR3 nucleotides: TGTGCCAGCAGTTGGCCGCGGACTAGCGGTTACGAGCAGTACTTC. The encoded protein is CASSWPRTSGYEQYF.

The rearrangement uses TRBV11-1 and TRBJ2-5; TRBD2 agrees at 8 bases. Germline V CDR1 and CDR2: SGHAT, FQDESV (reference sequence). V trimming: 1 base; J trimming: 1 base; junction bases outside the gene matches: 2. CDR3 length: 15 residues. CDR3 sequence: CASSLVLAAQETQYF. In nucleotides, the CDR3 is TGTGCCAGCAGCTTAGTACTAGCGGCCCAAGAGACCCAGTACTTC. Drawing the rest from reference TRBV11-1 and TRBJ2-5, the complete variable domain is EAEVAQSPRYKITEKSQAVAFWCDPISGHATLYWYRQILGQGPELLVQFQDESVVDDSQLPKDRFSAERLKGVDSTLKIQPAELGDSAMYLCASSLVLAAQETQYFGPGTRLLVL.

CDR3 bases: TGTGCCAGCAGCAGGACAGGGATGTCCTACGAGCAGTACTTC. Its protein product is CASSRTGMSYEQYF. The gene calls are TRBV11-3 and TRBJ2-7; TRBD1 aligns across 8 bases. The V gene end was trimmed by 5 bases and the J gene end by 1 base; junction bases not matched to a gene: 4. The germline V gene has CDR1 SGHNT and CDR2 YENEEA. The CDR3 is 14 amino acids.

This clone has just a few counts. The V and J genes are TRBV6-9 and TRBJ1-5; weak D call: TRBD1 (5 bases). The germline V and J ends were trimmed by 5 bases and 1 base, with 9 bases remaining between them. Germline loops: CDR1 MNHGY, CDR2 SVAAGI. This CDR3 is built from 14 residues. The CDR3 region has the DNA TGTGCCAGCAGTCTACAGGAAAGCAATCAGCCCCAGCATTTT. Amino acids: CASSLQESNQPQHF.

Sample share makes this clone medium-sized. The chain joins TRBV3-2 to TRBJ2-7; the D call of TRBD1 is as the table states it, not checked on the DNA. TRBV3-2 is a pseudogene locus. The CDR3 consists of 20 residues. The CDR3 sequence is CASSQDNRASTGGGRYEQYF. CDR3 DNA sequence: TGTGCCAGCAGCCAAGATAACAGGGCAAGTACCGGCGGGGGCCGCTACGAGCAGTACTTC.

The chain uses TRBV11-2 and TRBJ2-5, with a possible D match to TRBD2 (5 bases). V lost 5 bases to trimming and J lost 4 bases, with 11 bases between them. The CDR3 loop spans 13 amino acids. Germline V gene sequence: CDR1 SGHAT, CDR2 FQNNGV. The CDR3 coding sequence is TGTGCCAGCAGCCTTAGCCGGGGAGAGACCCAGTACTTC. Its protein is CASSLSRGETQYF.

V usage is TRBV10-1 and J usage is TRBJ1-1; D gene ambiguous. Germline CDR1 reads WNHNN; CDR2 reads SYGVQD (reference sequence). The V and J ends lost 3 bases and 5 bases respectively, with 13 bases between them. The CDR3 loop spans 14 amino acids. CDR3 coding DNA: TGCGCCAGCAGTGAAGTTGGAAGGGATACTGAAGCTTTCTTT. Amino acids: CASSEVGRDTEAFF.

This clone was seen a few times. The CDR3: CASKAGGDTDTQYF. Written as DNA, the CDR3 is TGTGCCAGCAAGGCGGGGGGGGACACAGATACGCAGTATTTT. The V gene is TRBV6-4, the J gene TRBJ2-3, with 9 nucleotides matching TRBD2. The trim removed 7 bases at V and 2 bases at J, leaving 4 bases unmatched. Germline lookup yields CDR1 MRHNA and CDR2 SNTAGT. The CDR3 sequence is 14 residues long.

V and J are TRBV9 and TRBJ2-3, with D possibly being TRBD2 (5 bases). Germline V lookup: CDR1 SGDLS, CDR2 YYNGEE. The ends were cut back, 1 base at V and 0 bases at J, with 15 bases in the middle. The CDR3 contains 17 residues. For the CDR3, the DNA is TGTGCCAGCAGCGTAAGCCGGACTGATTCTAGCACAGATACGCAGTATTTT. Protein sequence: CASSVSRTDSSTDTQYF. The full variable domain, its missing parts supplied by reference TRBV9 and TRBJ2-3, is DSGVTQTPKHLITATGQRVTLRCSPRSGDLSVYWYQQSLDQGLQFLIQYYNGEERAKGNILERFSAQQFPDLHSELNLSSLELGDSALYFCASSVSRTDSSTDTQYFGPGTRLTVL.

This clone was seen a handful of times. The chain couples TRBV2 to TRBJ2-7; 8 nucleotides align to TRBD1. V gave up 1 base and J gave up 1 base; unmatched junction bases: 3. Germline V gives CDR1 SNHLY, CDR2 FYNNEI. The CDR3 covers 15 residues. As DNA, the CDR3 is TGTGCCAGCAGTGAAGGACAGGGGATGTCCTACGAGCAGTACTTC. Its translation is CASSEGQGMSYEQYF.

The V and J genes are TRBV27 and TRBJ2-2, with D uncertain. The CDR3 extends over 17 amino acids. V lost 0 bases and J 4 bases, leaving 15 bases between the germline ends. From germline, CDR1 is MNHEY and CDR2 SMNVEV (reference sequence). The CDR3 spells CASSLSGGSPGTGELFF. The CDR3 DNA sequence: TGTGCCAGCAGTTTATCCGGCGGAAGCCCCGGCACCGGGGAGCTGTTTTTT.

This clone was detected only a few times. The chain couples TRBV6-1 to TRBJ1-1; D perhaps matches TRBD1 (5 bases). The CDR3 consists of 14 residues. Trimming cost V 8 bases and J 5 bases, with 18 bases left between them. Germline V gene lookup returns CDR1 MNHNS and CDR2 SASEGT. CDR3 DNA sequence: TGTGCCAGCTGCCCCGGGGGGTTGGGGACTGAAGCTTTCTTT. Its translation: CASCPGGLGTEAFF.

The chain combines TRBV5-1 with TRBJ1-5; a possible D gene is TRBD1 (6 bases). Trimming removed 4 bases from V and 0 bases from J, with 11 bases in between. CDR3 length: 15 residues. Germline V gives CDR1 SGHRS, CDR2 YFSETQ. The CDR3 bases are TGCGCCAGCAGCCTGTCAGGGGATAGCAATCAGCCCCAGCATTTT. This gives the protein CASSLSGDSNQPQHF.

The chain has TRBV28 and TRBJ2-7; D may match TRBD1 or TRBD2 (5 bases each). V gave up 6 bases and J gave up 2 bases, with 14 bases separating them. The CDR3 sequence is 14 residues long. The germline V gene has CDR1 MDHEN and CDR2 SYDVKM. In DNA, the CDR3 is TGTGCCAGCAGACTATCCGGGACGGCCTACGAGCAGTACTTC. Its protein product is CASRLSGTAYEQYF.

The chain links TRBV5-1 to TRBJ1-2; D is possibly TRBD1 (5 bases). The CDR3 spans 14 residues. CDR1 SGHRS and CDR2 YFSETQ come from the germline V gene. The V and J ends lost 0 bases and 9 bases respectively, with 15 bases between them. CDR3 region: CASSLEGAGISYTF. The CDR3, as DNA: TGCGCCAGCAGCTTGGAAGGGGCCGGGATTAGCTACACCTTC.

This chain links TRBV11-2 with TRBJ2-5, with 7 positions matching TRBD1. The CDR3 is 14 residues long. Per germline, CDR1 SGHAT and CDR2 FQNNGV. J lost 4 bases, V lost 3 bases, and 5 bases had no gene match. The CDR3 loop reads CASSLRRTGETQYF. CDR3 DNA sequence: TGTGCCAGCAGCTTGCGTCGGACAGGAGAGACCCAGTACTTC.

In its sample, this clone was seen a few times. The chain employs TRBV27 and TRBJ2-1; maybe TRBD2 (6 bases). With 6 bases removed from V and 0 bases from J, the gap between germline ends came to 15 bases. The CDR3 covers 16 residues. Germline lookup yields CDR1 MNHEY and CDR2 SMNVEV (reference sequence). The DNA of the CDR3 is TGTGCCAGCAGATTAGGAGCGGGTAGCTCCTACAATGAGCAGTTCTTC. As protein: CASRLGAGSSYNEQFF.

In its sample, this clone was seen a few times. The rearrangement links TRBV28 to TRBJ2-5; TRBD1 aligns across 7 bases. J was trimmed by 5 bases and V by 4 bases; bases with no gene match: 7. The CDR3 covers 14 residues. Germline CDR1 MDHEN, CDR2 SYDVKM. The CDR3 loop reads CASSSRDRLETQYF. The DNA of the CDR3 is TGTGCCAGCAGTTCACGGGACAGATTGGAGACCCAGTACTTC.

The CDR3 DNA follows: TGCAGTGCTTTACAGGGATGGGCAACTAATGAAAAACTGTTTTTT. Translating gives CSALQGWATNEKLFF. This chain links TRBV20-1 with TRBJ1-4; weak D call: TRBD1 (6 bases). The CDR3 has 15 amino acids. Germline loops: CDR1 DFQATT, CDR2 SNEGSKA (reference sequence). Trimming took 5 bases from V and 0 from J, leaving 13 bases between them.

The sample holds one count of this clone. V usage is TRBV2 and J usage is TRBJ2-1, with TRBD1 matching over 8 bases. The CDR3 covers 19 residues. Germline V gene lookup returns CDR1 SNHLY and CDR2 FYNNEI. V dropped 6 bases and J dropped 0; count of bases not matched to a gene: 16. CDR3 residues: CASREFNPGQVSSYNEQFF. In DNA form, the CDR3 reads TGTGCCAGCAGGGAATTTAACCCGGGACAGGTGAGCTCCTACAATGAGCAGTTCTTC.